These 13 T cell receptor beta chains share one sample of origin, sequenced in a study of T cell clonotyping in hematopoietic cell transplantation. Sequencing used immunoSEQ multiplex PCR; TCRdb keeps in-frame clones, though not all of them. This sample yields about 16,000 clones, of which approximately 85% are seen a single time; roughly 4.3% belongs to the top ten. Sequencing was performed on peripheral blood mononuclear cells. The receptors stem from a woman aged 40 to 49 in good health. Some clones in this sample may be carry-over from other donors' samples.

CDR3 region: CASSSEFRAYEQYF. CDR3 nucleotides: TGTGCCAGCAGCTCGGAATTCAGGGCTTACGAGCAGTACTTC. This chain uses TRBV5-8 with TRBJ2-7; D possibly corresponds to TRBD1 (5 bases). V was cut by 3 bases and J by 4 bases, with 14 bases left in between. Germline lookup yields CDR1 SGHTS and CDR2 YDEGEE. This CDR3 has 14 residues.

The chain combines TRBV2 with TRBJ2-2; TRBD2 is a possible D gene (5 bases). V was cut by 0 bases and J by 5 bases, with 10 bases left in between. The CDR3 contains 15 residues. Germline loops: CDR1 SNHLY, CDR2 FYNNEI. The CDR3 sequence is CASSEAPPGTGELFF. Here the CDR3 DNA reads TGTGCCAGCAGTGAAGCTCCGCCGGGGACCGGGGAGCTGTTTTTT. Full variable domain (rest looked up from reference TRBV2 and TRBJ2-2): EPEVTQTPSHQVTQMGQEVILRCVPISNHLYFYWYRQILGQKVEFLVSFYNNEISEKSEIFDDQFSVERPDGSNFTLKIRSTKLEDSAMYFCASSEAPPGTGELFFGEGSRLTVL.

The V and J genes are TRBV11-3 and TRBJ2-5; D not resolved. Trimming shortened V by 1 base and J by 1 base, and 7 bases separated the two germline ends. The CDR3 extends over 14 amino acids. CDR1 and CDR2 from the germline V gene are SGHNT and YENEEA. CDR3: CASSLGASQETQYF. The DNA for the CDR3 is TGTGCCAGCAGCTTAGGGGCGTCCCAAGAGACCCAGTACTTC.

The rearrangement links TRBV10-3 to TRBJ2-3; unclear D gene. Germline CDR1 is ENHRY and CDR2 is SYGVKD. The germline V and J ends were trimmed by 0 bases and 0 bases, with 10 bases remaining between them. CDR3 length equals 16 residues. Here the CDR3 DNA reads TGTGCCATCAGTGAGTCGTCAGCAACTAGCACAGATACGCAGTATTTT. It yields the protein CAISESSATSTDTQYF.

This sequence joins TRBV25-1 and TRBJ1-4; 8 bases align to TRBD1. Germline trimming cut 8 bases from V and 8 bases from J; bases unmatched to any gene: 7. Germline values: CDR1 MGHDK, CDR2 SYGVNS. CDR3 length: 13 amino acids. The CDR3 loop is CASSGTGLEKLFF. The CDR3, as DNA: TGTGCCAGCTCCGGGACAGGCCTCGAAAAACTGTTTTTT.

The V gene is TRBV11-2, the J gene TRBJ2-7; the match to TRBD1 covers 10 bases. CDR3 length: 14 residues. CDR1 SGHAT and CDR2 FQNNGV come from the germline V gene. V lost 4 bases to trimming and J lost 4 bases; unmatched junction nucleotides: 4. CDR3 sequence reads: CASSSRDRGYEQYF. Written as DNA, the CDR3 is TGTGCCAGCAGCTCCCGGGACAGGGGTTACGAGCAGTACTTC.

This clone was recorded once. The chain carries TRBV11-3 and TRBJ1-1, with 7 bases that match TRBD1. The CDR3 length is 15 residues. Germline V gene sequence: CDR1 SGHNT, CDR2 YENEEA. The junction had 3 bases not matched to a gene; V was cut back by 0 bases and J by 2 bases. Here the CDR3 reads CASSLDRGENTEAFF. The CDR3 DNA sequence: TGTGCCAGCAGCTTAGACAGGGGGGAAAACACTGAAGCTTTCTTT.

The chain has TRBV4-2 and TRBJ1-4; 8 bases agree with TRBD1. Trimming removed 7 bases from V and 7 bases from J; junction bases left unmatched: 5. The CDR3 totals 13 residues. CDR1 and CDR2 (germline): LGHNA, YNFKEQ. The CDR3 nucleotides are TGTGCCAGCACCCAGGGGGCGCTTGAAAAACTGTTTTTT. Translating gives CASTQGALEKLFF.

This chain uses TRBV19 with TRBJ1-2; TRBD1 matches 8 bases. The CDR3 loop spans 13 amino acids. With V trimmed by 7 bases and J by 8 bases, 9 bases remained unmatched. Germline V gene lookup returns CDR1 LNHDA and CDR2 SQIVND (reference sequence). The CDR3: CASTPMDREGYTF. CDR3 sequence (DNA): TGTGCCAGTACCCCGATGGACAGGGAAGGCTACACCTTC.

The chain uses TRBV28 and TRBJ2-4; D is perhaps TRBD1 (5 bases). CDR3 size: 14 residues. The germline V gene encodes CDR1 MDHEN and CDR2 SYDVKM. Trimming shortened V by 2 bases and J by 5 bases, and 10 bases separated the two germline ends. DNA of the CDR3: TGTGCCAGCAGTTTAGGGGCGATGGAAAACATTCAGTACTTC. Translation: CASSLGAMENIQYF.

This clone was observed a few times. CDR3 sequence: CASSEGTVYGYTF. The CDR3 nucleotides read TGTGCCAGCAGTGAAGGGACAGTCTATGGCTACACCTTC. This chain links TRBV25-1 with TRBJ1-2; 7 nucleotides align to TRBD1. V was pared by 2 bases and J by 4 bases, with 1 base of the junction left unmatched. The CDR3 covers 13 residues. The germline V gene has CDR1 MGHDK and CDR2 SYGVNS.

The CDR3 DNA follows: TGTGCCAGCAGCTTGGGACAGAACACCGGGGAGCTGTTTTTT. It translates to CASSLGQNTGELFF. The V gene is TRBV11-2, the J gene TRBJ2-2; D may be TRBD1 (6 bases). This CDR3 is built from 14 residues. The V end lost 3 bases, the J end lost 1 base, and 6 bases lay between the germline ends. CDR1 and CDR2 (germline): SGHAT, FQNNGV.

This chain connects TRBV6-1 to TRBJ2-7, with 8 bases that match TRBD1. V was clipped by 3 bases and J by 3 bases; unmatched bases: 7. The germline V gene encodes CDR1 MNHNS and CDR2 SASEGT. The CDR3 length is 15 residues. CDR3 amino acids: CASSDFGTGNYEQYF. The CDR3 DNA is TGTGCCAGCAGTGACTTCGGGACAGGAAACTACGAGCAGTACTTC.